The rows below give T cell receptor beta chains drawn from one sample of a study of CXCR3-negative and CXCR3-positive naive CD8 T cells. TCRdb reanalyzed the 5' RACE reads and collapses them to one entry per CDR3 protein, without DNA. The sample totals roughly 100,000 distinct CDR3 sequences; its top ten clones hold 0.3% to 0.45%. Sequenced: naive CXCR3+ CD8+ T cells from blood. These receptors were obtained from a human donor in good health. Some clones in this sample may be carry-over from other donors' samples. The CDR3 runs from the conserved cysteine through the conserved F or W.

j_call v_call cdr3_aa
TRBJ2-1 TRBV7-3 CASSLTGGWDEQFF
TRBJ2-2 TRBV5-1 CASSSQRDRANTGELFF
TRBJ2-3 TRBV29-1 CSVEPDRLNTQYF
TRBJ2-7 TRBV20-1 CSARGQISYEQYF
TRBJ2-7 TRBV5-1 CASSLTGAHEQYF
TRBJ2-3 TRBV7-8 CASSLVGVDTQYF
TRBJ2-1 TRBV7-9 CASSPPLEGPDEQFF
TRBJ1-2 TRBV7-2 CASSLATLNGGYTF
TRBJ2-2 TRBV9 CASSELALGELFF
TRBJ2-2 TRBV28 CASSLPTGSGTGELFF
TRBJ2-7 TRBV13 CASSSPDGAGRRYEQYF